Presented here are 17 T cell receptor beta chains from one specimen sequenced in a study of low-dose radiotherapy and immunotherapy resistance in tumors. Time point reported: after trial treatment. Specified treatment: LDRT plus nivolumab, ipilimumab, low-dose cyclophosphamide and aspirin (RACIN trial). With TRAV- and TRBV-specific primers, first-strand cDNA was made, covering the alpha and beta chains. TCR amplification involved 20 PCR cycles with a constant-region primer and V-primer adapter. From the reads, TCRdb called clonotypes with MiXCR, one entry per CDR3 protein. The table has some 40,000 distinct CDR3 sequences, 20% seen once. The sequenced sample was PBMCs, obtained after low-dose radiotherapy plus immunotherapy. These receptors all stem from a female donor with ovarian cancer.

The table lists this clonotype with many counts. The V gene is TRBV18, the J gene TRBJ1-1; 7 bases align to TRBD1. The germline V gene has CDR1 KGHSH and CDR2 LQKENI. J was trimmed by 0 bases and V by 4 bases; bases with no gene match: 2. This CDR3 has 14 amino acids. DNA for the CDR3: TGTGCCAGCTCACGCGGACAGGTGAACACTGAAGCTTTCTTT. Translated, it gives CASSRGQVNTEAFF.

The chain recombines TRBV28 with TRBJ2-7; 12 bases align to TRBD2. CDR1 MDHEN and CDR2 SYDVKM come from the germline V gene. This CDR3 is built from 15 residues. Trimming at V came to 5 bases and at J to 5 bases, leaving 7 bases not matched to a gene. The CDR3 DNA is TGTGCCAGCAGTCCGCTAGCGGGAGGGCTCAACGAGCAGTACTTC. Its translation is CASSPLAGGLNEQYF.

Turning to this clonotype: A far more abundant clone sits one base away, making this likely a read error. This is likely a read error, given that the CDR3 carries no conserved phenylalanine or tryptophan at its end. J is TRBJ1-2 and V is TRBV13; a possible D gene is TRBD1 (6 bases). The CDR3 is made up of 15 amino acids. Trimming shortened V by 6 bases and J by 1 base, and 15 bases separated the two germline ends. CDR1 is PRHDT, CDR2 FYEKMQ, per germline (reference sequence). CDR3 DNA: TGTGCCAGCAGACATGACAGGACCTATAACTATGGCTACACCATC. Protein: CASRHDRTYNYGYTI.

This clonotype was recorded many times. This chain connects TRBV18 to TRBJ1-5, with D uncertain. Per germline, CDR1 KGHSH and CDR2 LQKENI. CDR3 size: 15 residues. Deletions cut 2 bases from V and 3 bases from J, with 11 bases between. DNA for the CDR3: TGTGCCAGCTCACCATCCAGACCGTACAATCAGCCCCAGCATTTT. Its protein product is CASSPSRPYNQPQHF.

This clonotype was found many times. The chain joins TRBV11-2 to TRBJ1-2, with 9 bases matching TRBD1. V lost 5 bases, J lost 5 bases, and 3 bases stayed unmatched. Germline V CDR1 and CDR2: SGHAT, FQNNGV. The CDR3 length is 13 residues. CDR3 in amino acids: CASSKGQGYGYTF. The CDR3 DNA reads as TGTGCCAGCAGCAAAGGACAGGGGTATGGCTACACCTTC. The whole variable domain, filled in from reference TRBV11-2 and TRBJ1-2, reads EAGVAQSPRYKIIEKRQSVAFWCNPISGHATLYWYQQILGQGPKLLIQFQNNGVVDDSQLPKDRFSAERLKGVDSTLKIQPAKLEDSAVYLCASSKGQGYGYTFGSGTRLTVV.

There are a few counts of this clonotype. The J gene is TRBJ2-2, the V gene TRBV18, with 7 bases lining up with TRBD1. The germline CDR1 and CDR2 sequences are KGHSH and LQKENI. The CDR3 has 16 amino acids. Trimming cost V 6 bases and J 4 bases; bases outside gene matches: 11. The CDR3 region is CASSQTDRHSTGELFF. CDR3 DNA: TGTGCCAGCTCCCAAACGGACAGGCATTCCACCGGGGAGCTGTTTTTT.

The chain's CDR3 is CASSARASGNNEQFF. CDR3 in DNA: TGTGCCAGCAGTGCCAGGGCTAGCGGTAACAATGAGCAGTTCTTC. This sequence joins TRBV26 and TRBJ2-1; the tabulated D call, TRBD2, remains unverified against the DNA. TRBV26 is assigned pseudogene status. The CDR3 length is 15 residues.

At least ten counts were recorded for this clonotype. This CDR3 is CASSSRAYEQYF. As DNA, the CDR3 is TGTGCCAGCAGTTCAAGGGCCTACGAGCAGTACTTC. The V gene is TRBV12-3 or TRBV12-4, the J gene TRBJ2-7; D call uncertain. This CDR3 is built from 12 residues. Deletions cut 4 bases from V and 2 bases from J, with 6 bases between.

This clonotype was picked up many times. The chain uses TRBV2 and TRBJ2-5; the D is unclear. Trimming took 2 bases from V and 7 from J, leaving 14 bases between them. CDR1 and CDR2 (germline): SNHLY, FYNNEI. The CDR3 is 14 residues long. In DNA, the CDR3 is TGTGCCAGCAGTGAACGTGACATTCGATTGACCCAGTACTTC. Protein: CASSERDIRLTQYF.

A word on this clonotype: Since a far larger clone is one base different, this is likely a read error. This chain uses TRBV5-1 with TRBJ2-7; TRBD1 agrees at 7 bases. This CDR3 comprises 15 residues. The V gene end was trimmed by 0 bases and the J gene end by 7 bases; junction bases not matched to a gene: 10. The V gene's germline CDR1 is SGHRS and CDR2 YFSETQ. The CDR3 DNA is TGCGCCAGCAGCTTGGGGGGGACAGCTTACAATGAGCAGTACTTC. This gives the protein CASSLGGTAYNEQYF.

This sequence joins TRBV9 and TRBJ2-5; 8 bases are a match to TRBD1. V shed 3 bases, J shed 9 bases, and the junction held 10 bases outside the gene matches. CDR3 size: 14 residues. Germline V gene sequence: CDR1 SGDLS, CDR2 YYNGEE. CDR3 nucleotides: TGTGCCAGCAGCGCGGGACAGGTCCCTGGGGCCCAGTACTTC. This encodes CASSAGQVPGAQYF.

This clonotype has a count of ten or more. V is TRBV6-5 and J is TRBJ1-3; TRBD1 agrees at 8 bases. Germline V gives CDR1 MNHEY, CDR2 SVGAGI. V shed 2 bases and J 4 bases; nucleotides not matched to a gene: 19. This CDR3 region has 20 residues. The CDR3 DNA is TGTGCCAGCAGTTACGCGGCGGCCTCCAGACAGGGGACGGCAGGAAACACCATATATTTT. It specifies CASSYAAASRQGTAGNTIYF.

This clonotype has a count of ten or more. The V and J genes are TRBV23-1 and TRBJ2-4; 10 bases are a match to TRBD2. TRBV23-1 is classed as an ORF, of uncertain function. This CDR3 spans 16 amino acids. The V and J ends lost 8 bases and 3 bases, in that order; junction bases with no gene match: 10. The DNA for the CDR3 is TGCGCCAGCGGGGCTCTAGCGGGAGTGGTCAAAAACATTCAGTACTTC. It yields the protein CASGALAGVVKNIQYF.

This clonotype was recorded at least ten times. The chain is built from TRBV12-3 or TRBV12-4 and TRBJ2-7; D uncertain. This CDR3 comprises 14 residues. The V and J ends lost 6 bases and 6 bases respectively, with 18 bases between them. CDR3 bases: TGTGCCAGCAGCCTTACCGGACGAGTCTCCGAGCAGTACTTC. This encodes CASSLTGRVSEQYF.

This clonotype was seen ten or more times. CDR3 nucleotides: TGTGCCAGCAGCCTCTCTACGGCAGGGAGTTACTACACCTTC. It encodes CASSLSTAGSYYTF. V gene TRBV12-3 or TRBV12-4 combines with J gene TRBJ1-2; D may be TRBD1 (5 bases). V lost 6 bases to trimming and J lost 10 bases, with 21 bases between them. The CDR3 is made up of 14 amino acids.

The chain combines TRBV5-5 with TRBJ2-7; 7 positions match TRBD2. V was pared by 0 bases and J by 0 bases, with 3 bases of the junction left unmatched. CDR1 is SGHKS, CDR2 YYEKEE, per germline (reference sequence). CDR3 size: 15 residues. The CDR3 DNA reads as TGTGCCAGCAGCTTGGCCGGCGGGAGCTCCTACGAGCAGTACTTC. Residues: CASSLAGGSSYEQYF.

Ten or more counts support this clonotype. The chain links TRBV2 to TRBJ1-5; D remains ambiguous. CDR3 length equals 15 residues. Germline CDR1 reads SNHLY; CDR2 reads FYNNEI. The V gene lost 6 bases and the J gene lost 2 bases, with 14 bases spanning the gap. CDR3 coding DNA: TGTGCCAGCAGCAAGTCGGGGTTTCGCAATCAGCCCCAGCATTTT. Amino acid sequence: CASSKSGFRNQPQHF.